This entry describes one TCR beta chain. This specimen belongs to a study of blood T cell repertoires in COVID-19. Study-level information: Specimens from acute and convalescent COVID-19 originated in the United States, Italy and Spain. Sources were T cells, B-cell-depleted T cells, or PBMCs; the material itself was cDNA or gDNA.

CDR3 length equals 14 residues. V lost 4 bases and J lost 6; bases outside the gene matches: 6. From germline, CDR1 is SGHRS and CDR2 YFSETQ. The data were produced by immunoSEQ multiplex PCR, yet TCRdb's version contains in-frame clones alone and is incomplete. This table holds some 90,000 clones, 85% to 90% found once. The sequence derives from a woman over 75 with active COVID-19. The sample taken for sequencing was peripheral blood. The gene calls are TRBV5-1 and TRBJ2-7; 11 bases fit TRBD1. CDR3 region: CASSGTGGSLEQYF. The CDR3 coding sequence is TGCGCCAGCAGCGGGACAGGGGGGTCCCTCGAGCAGTACTTC.